Below are 30 T cell receptor beta chains sequenced from a single sample in a study of response to subunit inactivated influenza vaccine. MiXCR, run by TCRdb on the RT-PCR reads, gives a single entry per CDR3 protein. The sample gives some 600,000 distinct CDR3 sequences, around 15% of which show up once; 7.6% is in the top ten. Sequenced material: PBMCs from blood, taken 14 to 15 days before vaccination. Source of these receptors: a man aged 50-60 years who received an inactivated influenza vaccine.

This clonotype was counted a few times. The chain combines TRBV11-2 with TRBJ2-3; the match to TRBD2 covers 12 bases. V trimming: 3 bases; J trimming: 4 bases; junction bases outside the gene matches: 2. Per germline, CDR1 SGHAT and CDR2 FQNNGV. The CDR3 is made up of 15 amino acids. Here the CDR3 reads CASSFGLAGPDTQYF. CDR3 nucleotide sequence: TGTGCCAGCAGCTTTGGACTAGCGGGACCAGATACGCAGTATTTT.

The rearrangement uses TRBV7-9 and TRBJ2-7; 10 positions agree with TRBD1. The J segment lost 5 bases and the V segment lost 4 bases, leaving 11 bases of the junction unmatched. This CDR3 region has 16 residues. Germline V gene data show CDR1 as SEHNR and CDR2 as FQNEAQ (reference sequence). CDR3 amino acids: CASSSYSGTGDHEQYF. The CDR3 DNA follows: TGTGCCAGCAGCTCCTACTCCGGGACAGGGGACCACGAGCAGTACTTC.

A few counts support this clonotype. This chain uses TRBV7-2 with TRBJ2-4; D might be TRBD1 (5 bases). V shed 1 base and J shed 7 bases, with 8 bases lying between them. Germline-derived CDR1 and CDR2 are SGHTA and FQGNSA. The CDR3 contains 13 residues. The CDR3 DNA sequence: TGTGCCAGCAGCTTAGATCACAGGAACATTCAGTACTTC. Amino acids: CASSLDHRNIQYF.

This rearrangement joins TRBV29-1 to TRBJ1-2, with D possibly TRBD1 on 6 matching bases. Per germline, CDR1 SQVTM and CDR2 ANQGSEA. The V gene lost 4 bases and the J gene lost 5 bases, with 8 bases spanning the gap. The CDR3 length is 11 residues. The CDR3 DNA reads TGCAGCGTTGTAGGGGGTTATGGCTACACCTTC. It encodes CSVVGGYGYTF.

This clonotype was seen only a few times. V and J are TRBV11-1 and TRBJ2-1; 13 bases agree with TRBD2. J gave up 6 bases and V 1 base, and 9 bases lay outside the gene matches. Germline lookup yields CDR1 SGHAT and CDR2 FQDESV (reference sequence). The CDR3 totals 18 residues. The chain's CDR3 is CASSLVGGLAGVGNEQFF. The DNA for the CDR3 is TGTGCCAGCAGCTTAGTTGGCGGACTAGCGGGAGTCGGCAATGAGCAGTTCTTC.

The chain recombines TRBV11-3 with TRBJ2-3; 8 nucleotides line up with TRBD2. The junction had 2 bases not matched to a gene; V was cut back by 6 bases and J by 0 bases. The length of the CDR3 is 14 residues. Germline V CDR1 and CDR2: SGHNT, YENEEA. CDR3 region: CASSIAGSTDTQYF. CDR3 nucleotides: TGTGCCAGCAGTATAGCGGGAAGCACAGATACGCAGTATTTT.

The J gene is TRBJ2-5, the V gene TRBV5-1; 8 positions agree with TRBD2. In germline, CDR1 is SGHRS, CDR2 YFSETQ. V lost 0 bases to trimming and J lost 3 bases; unmatched junction nucleotides: 1. The CDR3 contains 14 residues. This chain's CDR3 is CASSLGTSKETQYF. As DNA, the CDR3 is TGCGCCAGCAGCTTGGGGACTAGCAAAGAGACCCAGTACTTC.

This clonotype was recorded at least ten times. The V call is TRBV7-9, the J call TRBJ2-1; 12 positions agree with TRBD2. This CDR3 has 15 amino acids. Germline V lookup: CDR1 SEHNR, CDR2 FQNEAQ (reference sequence). Trimming at V came to 5 bases and at J to 16 bases, leaving 15 bases not matched to a gene. The DNA of the CDR3 is TGTGCCAGCAGCCCACCGGGACTAGCGGGCCTTCAGGGTTTCTTC. It yields the protein CASSPPGLAGLQGFF.

This clonotype was observed a few times. The chain uses TRBV5-1 and TRBJ2-1, with no clear D. Germline CDR1 SGHRS, CDR2 YFSETQ. CDR3 size: 14 residues. V was pared by 0 bases and J by 2 bases, with 6 bases between. Here the CDR3 DNA reads TGCGCCAGCAGCTTGGTTTACACCTACAATGAGCAGTTCTTC. Amino acids: CASSLVYTYNEQFF.

The chain is built from TRBV9 and TRBJ2-3; D ambiguous. Germline values: CDR1 SGDLS, CDR2 YYNGEE. The V end lost 0 bases, the J end lost 4 bases, and 9 bases lay between the germline ends. The CDR3 is 14 residues long. CDR3 residues: CASSVGVLSDTQYF. The CDR3 bases are TGTGCCAGCAGCGTAGGGGTTCTGTCAGATACGCAGTATTTT.

This clonotype has a handful of counts. The J gene is TRBJ2-7, the V gene TRBV2, with D uncertain. The germline V and J ends were trimmed by 3 bases and 3 bases, with 12 bases remaining between them. Looked up from germline, CDR1 is SNHLY and CDR2 is FYNNEI. CDR3 length: 14 amino acids. The CDR3 DNA reads TGTGCCAGCAGTGAGACGGCAGCCCGCTACGAGCAGTACTTC. Translated: CASSETAARYEQYF.

The CDR3 loop is CASSYSSSRRNQPQHF. Written as DNA, the CDR3 is TGTGCCAGCAGTTACTCGAGTTCCCGGAGGAATCAGCCCCAGCATTTT. This rearrangement joins TRBV6-2 or TRBV6-3 to TRBJ1-5; D is unclear. With 0 bases removed from V and 4 bases from J, the gap between germline ends came to 13 bases. Per the germline V gene, CDR1 is MNHEY and CDR2 is SVGEGT. The CDR3 covers 16 residues.

This clonotype was detected many times. The chain links TRBV29-1 to TRBJ2-1, with D unclear. The CDR3 runs to 13 residues. Trimming left V 2 bases short and J 9 bases short, with 14 bases between. Per the germline V gene, CDR1 is SQVTM and CDR2 is ANQGSEA. CDR3 bases: TGCAGCGTTGAAATCCTGGGGTTAGGTGAGCAGTTCTTC. Translating gives CSVEILGLGEQFF.

This clonotype was observed a handful of times. The V and J genes are TRBV29-1 and TRBJ2-1; D not resolved. V lost 4 bases and J lost 8, with 6 bases in between. The V gene's germline CDR1 is SQVTM and CDR2 ANQGSEA. The CDR3 runs to 10 residues. The CDR3 region has the DNA TGCAGCGTTGGGTTGCATGAGCAGTTCTTC. Protein product: CSVGLHEQFF.

The rearrangement joins TRBV5-5 to TRBJ2-2; D perhaps matches TRBD2 (6 bases). Germline CDR1 and CDR2: SGHKS and YYEKEE (reference sequence). This CDR3 spans 16 amino acids. V shed 3 bases and J shed 4 bases, with 16 bases lying between them. The CDR3 protein is CASSYGGLLGTGELFF. DNA of the CDR3: TGTGCCAGCAGCTACGGGGGTCTGCTGGGCACCGGGGAGCTGTTTTTT.

The chain recombines TRBV27 with TRBJ1-5; 10 bases are a match to TRBD1. V dropped 6 bases and J dropped 6; count of bases not matched to a gene: 8. This CDR3 comprises 15 residues. Germline CDR1 reads MNHEY; CDR2 reads SMNVEV (reference sequence). Here the CDR3 reads CASSAGTGVSQPQHF. The CDR3 DNA reads as TGTGCCAGCAGCGCCGGGACAGGGGTGAGTCAGCCCCAGCATTTT.

This clonotype was recorded a few times. J is TRBJ2-2 and V is TRBV4-2; 7 nucleotides align to TRBD1. The junction had 10 bases not matched to a gene; V was cut back by 3 bases and J by 3 bases. Germline V lookup: CDR1 LGHNA, CDR2 YNFKEQ. This CDR3 contains 17 residues. The CDR3 spells CASSQADIQGYTGELFF. CDR3 DNA: TGTGCCAGCAGCCAGGCGGATATACAGGGGTACACCGGGGAGCTGTTTTTT.

This clonotype was counted at least ten times. One end of the junction varies from germline; a read error may be responsible. The rearrangement links TRBV7-7 to TRBJ2-5, with 15 bases lining up with TRBD2. This CDR3 spans 15 amino acids. Germline-derived CDR1 and CDR2 are SSHAT and FNYEAQ (reference sequence). CDR3 protein: CASSLGLAGGETQYF. DNA of the CDR3: TGTGCTAGCAGCTTGGGACTAGCGGGGGGAGAGACCCAGTACTTC.

The sample holds a few counts of this clonotype. The chain combines TRBV12-3 or TRBV12-4 with TRBJ2-7, with TRBD1 matching over 10 bases. V was pared by 5 bases and J by 5 bases, with 6 bases of the junction left unmatched. This CDR3 region has 14 residues. Here the CDR3 reads CASSLRQGADEQYF. The DNA of the CDR3 is TGTGCCAGCAGTCTCAGACAGGGGGCGGACGAGCAGTACTTC.

This clonotype was seen more than once but under ten times. V usage is TRBV9 and J usage is TRBJ2-7; 8 nucleotides line up with TRBD1. The V and J ends lost 3 bases and 3 bases, in that order; junction bases with no gene match: 8. CDR3 length: 15 residues. Germline-derived CDR1 and CDR2 are SGDLS and YYNGEE. The CDR3 DNA follows: TGTGCCAGCAGCGCTCACCCGGGACAGGACTACGAGCAGTACTTC. Its protein product is CASSAHPGQDYEQYF.

This clonotype was seen a few times. This chain joins TRBV12-3 or TRBV12-4 and TRBJ2-1; 12 bases match TRBD2. V lost 7 bases to trimming and J lost 6 bases; unmatched junction nucleotides: 7. CDR3 length: 15 residues. This CDR3 is CASKPPGLAGNEQFF. As DNA, the CDR3 is TGTGCCAGCAAACCCCCGGGACTAGCGGGCAATGAGCAGTTCTTC.

This clonotype appeared once. The chain joins TRBV20-1 to TRBJ2-3; D might be TRBD2 (6 bases). V lost 0 bases and J 7 bases, leaving 20 bases between the germline ends. This CDR3 is built from 16 residues. Germline V gene lookup returns CDR1 DFQATT and CDR2 SNEGSKA (reference sequence). The CDR3 protein is CSARDSTRGLGNTQYF. The CDR3 nucleotides read TGCAGTGCTAGAGATTCGACGCGGGGCCTAGGTAATACGCAGTATTTT.

This chain connects TRBV5-6 to TRBJ1-1; D gene unclear. Germline V gene data show CDR1 as SGHDT and CDR2 as YYEEEE. The CDR3 totals 12 residues. Between the trimmed V and J ends, which lost 0 bases and 3 bases, there was a span of 3 bases. CDR3 DNA sequence: TGTGCCAGCAGCTTGGTTCACACTGAAGCTTTCTTT. Protein product: CASSLVHTEAFF. The full variable domain, its missing parts supplied by reference TRBV5-6 and TRBJ1-1, is DAGVTQSPTHLIKTRGQQVTLRCSPKSGHDTVSWYQQALGQGPQFIFQYYEEEERQRGNFPDRFSGHQFPNYSSELNVNALLLGDSALYLCASSLVHTEAFFGQGTRLTVV.

The sample holds a few counts of this clonotype. The V and J genes are TRBV7-9 and TRBJ2-7; TRBD1 matches 7 bases. The CDR3 totals 15 residues. With 5 bases clipped from V and 7 bases from J, the junction kept 14 bases outside the gene matches. Germline V lookup: CDR1 SEHNR, CDR2 FQNEAQ (reference sequence). The DNA for the CDR3 is TGTGCCAGCAGCCCCCCGGACAGGATATTGGGAGAGCAGTACTTC. Translating gives CASSPPDRILGEQYF.

The table lists this clonotype with a few counts. The chain has TRBV10-1 and TRBJ2-2, with 7 bases matching TRBD2. The CDR3 length is 14 residues. Germline CDR1 WNHNN, CDR2 SYGVQD (reference sequence). V was pared by 4 bases and J by 5 bases, with 4 bases of the junction left unmatched. CDR3 sequence (DNA): TGCGCCAGCAGTGCTATCGGGGGGACCGGGGAGCTGTTTTTT. Its protein product is CASSAIGGTGELFF.

This clonotype was observed a handful of times. The V call is TRBV30, the J call TRBJ1-5; D not resolved. CDR3 length: 15 amino acids. CDR1 and CDR2 (germline): GTSNPN, SVGIG (reference sequence). Trimming stripped 0 bases from V and 1 base from J, with 10 bases between. CDR3 loop: CAWSVGSSSNQPQHF. The CDR3 DNA follows: TGTGCCTGGAGTGTTGGGAGCTCGAGCAATCAGCCCCAGCATTTT.

The rearrangement joins TRBV6-1 to TRBJ2-7; D perhaps matches TRBD2 (6 bases). The CDR3 totals 17 residues. CDR1 and CDR2 (germline): MNHNS, SASEGT. V lost 5 bases and J 7 bases, leaving 27 bases between the germline ends. CDR3 residues: CASSPHNTGGIREEQYF. DNA of the CDR3: TGTGCCAGCAGTCCTCATAACACCGGCGGGATTCGAGAAGAGCAGTACTTC.

There are many counts of this clonotype. This chain connects TRBV6-1 to TRBJ2-3; TRBD1 aligns across 9 bases. In germline, CDR1 is MNHNS, CDR2 SASEGT. This CDR3 contains 15 residues. Losses at the gene ends were 6 bases for V and 3 bases for J; bases not matched to a gene: 7. The chain's CDR3 is CASSLTGGLTDTQYF. DNA for the CDR3: TGTGCCAGCAGCCTAACAGGGGGCTTAACAGATACGCAGTATTTT.

This clonotype was observed a few times. The chain is built from TRBV5-1 and TRBJ2-5, with D uncertain. Per the germline V gene, CDR1 is SGHRS and CDR2 is YFSETQ. This CDR3 has 14 residues. V lost 1 base, J lost 5 bases, and 12 bases lay in between. CDR3 region: CASSLNSDPETQYF. In DNA, the CDR3 is TGCGCCAGCAGCTTGAACAGCGACCCCGAGACCCAGTACTTC.

This chain joins TRBV7-2 and TRBJ2-5; 8 bases match TRBD2. V gave up 1 base and J gave up 1 base; unmatched junction bases: 2. The CDR3 sequence is 15 residues long. Germline CDR1 SGHTA, CDR2 FQGNSA. The CDR3: CASSLGGLVQETQYF. The DNA of the CDR3 is TGTGCCAGCAGCTTAGGGGGACTAGTCCAAGAGACCCAGTACTTC.